A single T cell receptor (beta chain) is shown here with its context. Its antigen is undetermined. The record originates from a study of shared clonotypes between healthy human individuals. Study-wide results and limits: Approximately 4.9% of naive CD4 clonotypes were shared across a handful of donors. Larger richness was generally estimated for naive than memory subsets.

Only in-frame clones appear in the TCRdb table, and some are missing; sequencing was by immunoSEQ multiplex PCR. This table holds 2.3 million or so clones, approximately 95% found once. There are 14 residues in the CDR3. J was trimmed by 2 bases and V by 4 bases; bases with no gene match: 5. Germline loops: CDR1 SGHTA, CDR2 FQGTGA. The chain couples TRBV7-3 to TRBJ2-7; 7 bases align to TRBD2. The sequenced sample consisted of naive CD4+ T cells from PBMCs. Subset indicated: CD45RA+ positively selected. This clonotype was obtained from a young man in good health. Some clones in this sample may be carry-over from other donors' samples. The CDR3 sequence is CASSSSGAAYEQYF. CDR3 nucleotides: TGTGCCAGCAGCTCCAGCGGGGCCGCCTACGAGCAGTACTTC.